These T cell receptor beta chains were read from a single sample in a study of T cells in Graves' hyperthyroidism and ophthalmopathy. TCRdb used MiXCR to reprocess the multiplex PCR reads, holding one entry per CDR3 protein. The table records approximately 34,000 distinct CDR3 sequences, around 52% of them present only once. Sequences were obtained from blood. These receptors originate from a woman between 35 and 50 years old with Graves' ophthalmopathy. Both conserved end residues are part of each CDR3. The D gene is left open where the match is weak. Where a row states a size, it is once, few, many or the class of an expanded clone; other rows omit it.

- TRBJ2-5 15 - TRBV2 CASRGRPVCEETQYF TGTGCCAGCAGGGGGCGGCCCGTATGTGAGGAGACCCAGTACTTC
- TRBJ2-3 12 medium-sized TRBV20-1 CSARPGTDTQYF TGCAGTGCTAGACCAGGGACAGATACGCAGTATTTT
TRBD2 TRBJ2-1 17 many TRBV5-1 CASSGASGSGSYNEQFF TGCGCCAGCAGCGGAGCTAGCGGGAGTGGTAGTTACAATGAGCAGTTCTTC
- TRBJ2-5 16 - TRBV24-1 CATSALGGRGEETQYF TGTGCCACCAGTGCCTTGGGGGGCCGGGGCGAAGAGACCCAGTACTTC
- TRBJ2-1 15 - TRBV7-3 CASSLKKRGYNEQFF TGTGCCAGCAGCTTAAAGAAACGGGGATACAATGAGCAGTTCTTC
- TRBJ1-2 15 - TRBV12-3/TRBV12-4 CASRGRGSSNYGYTF TGTGCCAGCAGGGGGCGAGGGAGCTCTAACTATGGCTACACCTTC
- TRBJ2-7 14 many TRBV6-4 CASSRTGAAYEQYF TGTGCCAGCAGCCGTACGGGGGCCGCCTACGAGCAGTACTTC
TRBD1 TRBJ2-5 13 - TRBV10-1 CAGRDRGRETQYF TGCGCCGGCCGGGACAGGGGGCGAGAGACCCAGTACTTC
- TRBJ2-1 15 - TRBV7-2 CAGGPQTNRGNEQFF TGTGCCGGCGGCCCCCAAACCAATCGGGGGAATGAGCAGTTCTTC
TRBD1 TRBJ2-2 12 - TRBV10-3 CAKRQGAGELFF TGTGCCAAAAGACAGGGGGCCGGGGAGCTGTTTTTT
TRBD2 TRBJ2-5 16 many TRBV5-1 CASSLGSGGAGETQYF TGCGCCAGCAGCTTGGGTAGCGGGGGGGCCGGAGAGACCCAGTACTTC
TRBD1 TRBJ1-5 15 many TRBV28 CASSLTGAYNQPQHF TGTGCCAGCAGTTTGACAGGGGCTTACAATCAGCCCCAGCATTTT